This T cell receptor (beta chain) was captured in a study of shared clonotypes between healthy human individuals. Background on the study: Researchers drew samples from two women and three men aged 18 to 49.

This table comes from immunoSEQ multiplex PCR, and its TCRdb copy is limited to in-frame clones, with some not included. This sample yields around 610,000 clones, of which roughly 96% are seen a single time; more than 0.085% belongs to the top ten. This clone appeared a single time. Positively selected for CCR7, the CD45RO-negative cells used as naive CD8 cells excluded terminally differentiated effector memory CD45RA+ cells. All participating donors were Caucasian adults from Nashville, Tennessee. This CDR3 region has 12 residues. Germline V CDR1 and CDR2: SNHLY, FYNNEI. V lost 4 bases, J lost 8 bases, and 9 bases lay in between.

Sequencing was carried out using naive CD8+ T cells sorted from blood. The chain uses TRBV2 and TRBJ2-1; the D is unclear. This receptor was obtained from a woman aged 30 to 39 in good health. CDR3 nucleotides: TGTGCCAGCAGTGTCGACCAGGATGAGCAGTTCTTC. Translating gives CASSVDQDEQFF.